This TCR beta chain is from a study of T cells in localized non-small cell lung cancer. For this clone: Its cognate antigen is unknown.

The V gene's germline CDR1 is SGHVS and CDR2 FQNEAQ. The V and J ends lost 5 bases and 2 bases, in that order; junction bases with no gene match: 10. CDR3 size: 17 residues. Overall study results and limits: Higher blood T cell density tracked longer overall survival. Within adjacent lung there appeared a median around 57 of the top 100 tumor clones. Uninvolved nearby lung showed the greatest T cell clonality, exceeding that found in tumor.

Clones were read by immunoSEQ multiplex PCR, and TCRdb kept only the in-frame ones, dropping some. This sample has about 26,000 clones, with 75% to 90% found just once. The source of this sequence is a woman aged 35-70 years with stage I lung adenocarcinoma. The input for sequencing was peripheral blood, taken before any cancer treatment. The V call is TRBV7-8, the J call TRBJ2-3; 10 nucleotides match TRBD2. In DNA, the CDR3 is TGTGCCAGCAGCCCGGGGGGTCTAGCGGGAGTCACAGATACGCAGTATTTT. Translation: CASSPGGLAGVTDTQYF.